Below are 14 T cell receptor beta chains sequenced from a single sample in a study of T cells in tumors after PD-1 blockade. Measured with immunoSEQ multiplex PCR; TCRdb has only the in-frame clones, and not every one. The sample has around 49,000 clones, 65% to 85% seen once; the top ten hold about 3.8%. The material sequenced was PBMCs, taken before anti-PD-1 treatment. These TCRs come from a human donor with basal cell carcinoma.

This chain uses TRBV7-6 with TRBJ2-1; tentatively, D is TRBD1 or TRBD2 (7 bases each). The germline CDR1 and CDR2 sequences are SGHVS and FNYEAQ. The CDR3 totals 14 residues. V lost 2 bases and J lost 8, with 13 bases in between. CDR3 residues: CASSLKTGRDEQFF. CDR3 bases: TGTGCCAGCAGCTTAAAGACAGGGAGGGATGAGCAGTTCTTC.

The DNA for the CDR3 is TGTGCCACCAGCTTACCCGGGACACCAACCTACGAGCAGTACTTC. Translated, it gives CATSLPGTPTYEQYF. The chain is built from TRBV15 and TRBJ2-7, with D possibly matching TRBD1 (6 bases). Germline V gene lookup returns CDR1 LNHNV and CDR2 YYDKDF (reference sequence). The CDR3 totals 15 residues. V was pared by 5 bases and J by 2 bases, with 16 bases between.

V and J are TRBV5-5 and TRBJ1-5; D remains unclear. The CDR3 has 15 amino acids. The V and J ends lost 4 bases and 0 bases respectively, with 11 bases between them. CDR1 SGHKS and CDR2 YYEKEE come from the germline V gene (reference sequence). The CDR3 DNA is TGTGCCAGCAGCACGGGTTACAATAGCAATCAGCCCCAGCATTTT. Residues: CASSTGYNSNQPQHF.

The J gene is TRBJ1-6, the V gene TRBV27, with a weak D call TRBD1 (5 bases). The CDR3 runs to 15 residues. Germline assignment: CDR1 MNHEY and CDR2 SMNVEV (reference sequence). V gave up 6 bases and J gave up 10 bases, with 19 bases separating them. CDR3 DNA sequence: TGTGCCAGCAGCTTAGTCGGGACTGTCAGCTCACCCCTCCACTTT. Its translation: CASSLVGTVSSPLHF.

The chain employs TRBV27 and TRBJ2-2; perhaps TRBD1 as D (6 bases). The germline V gene has CDR1 MNHEY and CDR2 SMNVEV (reference sequence). The CDR3 covers 15 residues. V lost 3 bases, J lost 3 bases, and 11 bases lay in between. The CDR3 here is CASSFGRGHTGELFF. The CDR3 DNA follows: TGTGCCAGCAGTTTCGGCAGGGGACACACCGGGGAGCTGTTTTTT.

The chain couples TRBV18 to TRBJ1-1, with D perhaps matching TRBD1 (5 bases). The CDR3 extends over 16 amino acids. Trimming pared 3 bases from V and 1 base from J, leaving 15 bases between. Germline assignment: CDR1 KGHSH and CDR2 LQKENI. CDR3 coding DNA: TGTGCCAGCTCACCTACCAGTCCAGGGTCGAACACTGAAGCTTTCTTT. Encoded protein: CASSPTSPGSNTEAFF.

The chain joins TRBV4-2 to TRBJ1-6; D remains unclear. Germline assignment: CDR1 LGHNA and CDR2 YNFKEQ. The CDR3 covers 13 residues. Trimming shortened V by 0 bases and J by 8 bases, and 5 bases separated the two germline ends. The CDR3 bases are TGTGCCAGCAGCCAAGATAGGTATTCACCCCTCCACTTT. Translation: CASSQDRYSPLHF.

V gene TRBV7-2 combines with J gene TRBJ2-1, with D perhaps matching TRBD2 (6 bases). In germline, CDR1 is SGHTA, CDR2 FQGNSA. The CDR3 is 13 amino acids. V lost 4 bases and J 10 bases, leaving 14 bases between the germline ends. CDR3 bases: TGTGCCAGCAGCTGGGACTGGCTGAGGGAGCAGTTCTTC. Amino acids: CASSWDWLREQFF.

The chain employs TRBV5-8 and TRBJ1-5, with D possibly TRBD1 on 6 matching bases. Trimming removed 0 bases at V and 9 bases at J, with 10 bases between. From germline, CDR1 is SGHTS and CDR2 YDEGEE. The length of the CDR3 is 13 residues. CDR3 bases: TGTGCCAGCAGCTTGGATCAGGGGTTGCCCCAGCATTTT. Its translation is CASSLDQGLPQHF.

The genes are TRBV18 and TRBJ2-6, with TRBD1 identical over 8 bases. CDR3 length: 18 residues. Germline CDR1 KGHSH, CDR2 LQKENI. J was trimmed by 1 base and V by 5 bases; bases with no gene match: 10. DNA for the CDR3: TGTGCCAGCTCATCAAGACAGGGGACAAAATCTGGGGCCAACGTCCTGACTTTC. This codes for CASSSRQGTKSGANVLTF.

V gene TRBV28 combines with J gene TRBJ1-6, with a possible D match to TRBD1 (6 bases). Germline lookup yields CDR1 MDHEN and CDR2 SYDVKM. Trimming pared 10 bases from V and 7 bases from J, leaving 14 bases between. The CDR3 is 13 amino acids. This CDR3 reads CAITGNQNSPLHF. The CDR3 nucleotides are TGTGCCATCACAGGGAACCAAAATTCACCCCTCCACTTT.

The gene calls are TRBV7-8 and TRBJ2-3; maybe TRBD2 (5 bases). Per germline, CDR1 SGHVS and CDR2 FQNEAQ. V lost 1 base and J 5 bases, leaving 16 bases between the germline ends. The CDR3 has 16 residues. The CDR3 DNA reads as TGTGCCAGCAGCTTAGAGACTAACTTCAGAGAAGATACGCAGTATTTT. This codes for CASSLETNFREDTQYF.

CDR3 region: CASSPTPGQGSHHTGELFF. For the CDR3, the DNA is TGTGCCAGCAGTCCCACTCCCGGACAGGGATCCCATCACACCGGGGAGCTGTTTTTT. This chain joins TRBV28 and TRBJ2-2, with 8 bases lining up with TRBD1. Germline lookup yields CDR1 MDHEN and CDR2 SYDVKM. V lost 5 bases, J lost 3 bases, and 17 bases stayed unmatched. The CDR3 is made up of 19 amino acids.

This chain links TRBV5-6 with TRBJ2-6; TRBD2 might be the D (6 bases). Germline V gene sequence: CDR1 SGHDT, CDR2 YYEEEE. This CDR3 contains 16 residues. V was clipped by 4 bases and J by 2 bases, with 13 bases between them. The CDR3 region is CASSRPGGAGANVLTF. The CDR3 region has the DNA TGTGCCAGCAGCCGGCCTGGAGGGGCTGGGGCCAACGTCCTGACTTTC.